These 17 T cell receptor beta chains share one sample of origin, sequenced in a study of OX40 agonist ivuxolimab in advanced cancers. Here immunoSEQ multiplex PCR was the method, and the copy in TCRdb shows in-frame clones only, minus some. The data show 65,000 or so clones, around 85% seen once. Specimen: CD4+ or CD8+ T cells sorted from blood, collected in a trial of the OX40 agonist ivuxolimab. The receptors originated from an adult with an advanced solid tumor such as melanoma, head and neck, liver or kidney cancer.

Of note for this clone: A read error may account for a junction end that differs from germline. The chain couples TRBV5-4 to TRBJ2-7, with D possibly called TRBD1 or TRBD2 (6 bases each). Germline CDR1 SGHNT, CDR2 YYREEE (reference sequence). CDR3 length: 12 residues. CDR3 residues: CASSPVQGGRIF. Here the CDR3 DNA reads TGTGCCAGCAGCCCAGTGCAAGGGGGGCGGATCTTC.

The gene calls are TRBV27 and TRBJ2-1; 16 bases map to TRBD2. Germline V gives CDR1 MNHEY, CDR2 SMNVEV (reference sequence). Losses at the gene ends were 5 bases for V and 0 bases for J; bases not matched to a gene: 13. The CDR3 has 21 amino acids. CDR3 sequence (DNA): TGTGCCAGCAGTCCAACCCCCGGGACTAGCGGGGGGGCGACCTCCTACAATGAGCAGTTCTTC. Protein product: CASSPTPGTSGGATSYNEQFF.

The rearrangement uses TRBV21-1 and TRBJ2-7; the D call TRBD2 from the table was never checked on the DNA. TRBV21-1 is a known pseudogene. The length of the CDR3 is 17 residues. The CDR3: CAIPTGTSASALYEQYF. CDR3 DNA sequence: TGTGCCATCCCGACGGGGACTAGCGCTTCGGCGCTCTACGAGCAGTACTTC.

The J gene is TRBJ1-2, the V gene TRBV29-1, with D unclear. Between the trimmed V and J ends, which lost 0 bases and 2 bases, there was a span of 13 bases. This CDR3 contains 15 residues. Germline CDR1 and CDR2: SQVTM and ANQGSEA. The CDR3 DNA reads TGCAGCGTTGAAGATCGAGCTCTAGGAAACTATGGCTACACCTTC. This gives the protein CSVEDRALGNYGYTF.

This clone turned up a few times. The chain links TRBV5-1 to TRBJ2-7; 9 bases align to TRBD2. Germline V gene lookup returns CDR1 SGHRS and CDR2 YFSETQ. Trimming took 3 bases from V and 0 from J; bases not matched to a gene: 4. The CDR3 sequence is 15 residues long. The CDR3 reads CASSSASGVSYEQYF. The CDR3 DNA sequence: TGCGCCAGCAGCTCCGCTAGCGGGGTCTCCTACGAGCAGTACTTC.

V usage is TRBV7-9 and J usage is TRBJ2-7, with 8 bases fitting TRBD2. CDR3 length equals 16 residues. CDR1 SEHNR and CDR2 FQNEAQ come from the germline V gene (reference sequence). Losses at the gene ends were 4 bases for V and 4 bases for J; bases not matched to a gene: 12. The CDR3 is CASSSKAGTSRYEQYF. The CDR3 nucleotides read TGTGCCAGCAGCTCAAAAGCCGGGACTAGTCGGTACGAGCAGTACTTC.

The V gene is TRBV19, the J gene TRBJ1-1; 10 positions agree with TRBD1. V gave up 4 bases and J gave up 9 bases; unmatched junction bases: 8. The length of the CDR3 is 14 residues. The V gene's germline CDR1 is LNHDA and CDR2 SQIVND (reference sequence). CDR3 residues: CASSNPGQGQKAFF. CDR3 DNA: TGTGCCAGTAGTAATCCGGGACAGGGGCAAAAAGCTTTCTTT.

The J gene is TRBJ1-1, the V gene TRBV28; D gene unclear. The CDR3 is 12 residues long. CDR1 and CDR2 from the germline V gene are MDHEN and SYDVKM. The germline V and J ends were trimmed by 5 bases and 7 bases, with 11 bases remaining between them. CDR3: CASSLVRGEAFF. The CDR3 region has the DNA TGTGCCAGCAGTCTCGTCCGGGGTGAAGCTTTCTTT.

V is TRBV10-3 and J is TRBJ2-3, with D possibly being TRBD1 or TRBD2 (5 bases each). From germline, CDR1 is ENHRY and CDR2 SYGVKD. The CDR3 extends over 14 amino acids. The ends were cut back, 6 bases at V and 0 bases at J, with 10 bases in the middle. The CDR3 region is CAIRGTASTDTQYF. The CDR3 coding sequence is TGTGCCATCAGGGGGACGGCTAGCACAGATACGCAGTATTTT.

The chain couples TRBV28 to TRBJ1-2; D is possibly TRBD1 (6 bases). V was shortened by 3 bases and J by 7 bases, with 21 bases between the two germline ends. The CDR3 runs to 16 residues. Per the germline V gene, CDR1 is MDHEN and CDR2 is SYDVKM. The CDR3 is CASSLAGTPRKSGYTF. CDR3 nucleotide sequence: TGTGCCAGCAGTTTGGCGGGGACACCCAGGAAGTCTGGCTACACCTTC.

V and J are TRBV2 and TRBJ1-2; tentatively, D is TRBD1 (5 bases). Trimming stripped 6 bases from V and 2 bases from J, with 13 bases between. CDR3 size: 14 residues. Germline lookup yields CDR1 SNHLY and CDR2 FYNNEI. CDR3 DNA: TGTGCCAGCAGCTACAGGACGGTGAACTATGGCTACACCTTC. It specifies CASSYRTVNYGYTF.

In its sample, this clone was seen a few times. V gene TRBV7-2 combines with J gene TRBJ2-5, with 7 bases lining up with TRBD1. This CDR3 comprises 15 residues. V lost 4 bases and J lost 2; bases outside the gene matches: 7. CDR1 is SGHTA, CDR2 FQGNSA, per germline. The CDR3, as DNA: TGTGCCAGCAGCTACGACAGGGCTATACAAGAGACCCAGTACTTC. As protein: CASSYDRAIQETQYF.

The chain joins TRBV28 to TRBJ2-3, with D perhaps TRBD1 (6 bases). Germline V lookup: CDR1 MDHEN, CDR2 SYDVKM. This CDR3 spans 13 amino acids. V was clipped by 11 bases and J by 4 bases, with 16 bases between them. The CDR3 reads CAAGTLTSDTQYF. DNA for the CDR3: TGTGCCGCTGGGACATTGACCTCAGATACGCAGTATTTT.

The chain employs TRBV19 and TRBJ2-6, with D unresolved. This CDR3 is 15 amino acids long. The V gene lost 8 bases and the J gene lost 0 bases, with 11 bases spanning the gap. The V gene's germline CDR1 is LNHDA and CDR2 SQIVND (reference sequence). The CDR3: CASRRSASGANVLTF. The CDR3, as DNA: TGTGCCAGTCGGCGTTCCGCCTCTGGGGCCAACGTCCTGACTTTC.

The chain's CDR3 is CASSLRTGKETQYF. In nucleotides, the CDR3 is TGTGCCAGCAGCCTCAGGACAGGGAAGGAGACCCAGTACTTC. V and J are TRBV5-4 and TRBJ2-5, with 8 bases that match TRBD1. Germline CDR1 SGHNT, CDR2 YYREEE (reference sequence). Trimming took 4 bases from V and 5 from J; bases not matched to a gene: 7. The CDR3 length is 14 residues.

The chain couples TRBV5-4 to TRBJ2-5, with a weak D call TRBD2 (5 bases). The germline V gene encodes CDR1 SGHNT and CDR2 YYREEE (reference sequence). Deletions cut 0 bases from V and 5 bases from J, with 11 bases between. The CDR3 spans 14 residues. The CDR3 DNA reads as TGTGCCAGCAGCTTGGGGGAGTTGGATGAGACCCAGTACTTC. Protein product: CASSLGELDETQYF.

The V call is TRBV5-1, the J call TRBJ1-2; D is unresolved. Trimming shortened V by 0 bases and J by 4 bases, and 10 bases separated the two germline ends. This CDR3 spans 14 amino acids. Per germline, CDR1 SGHRS and CDR2 YFSETQ. The CDR3 DNA sequence: TGCGCCAGCAGCTTGGACACTCAACCCTATGGCTACACCTTC. The encoded protein is CASSLDTQPYGYTF.